The text below deals with one TCR beta chain. TRB was amplified from 250 ng of peripheral blood genomic DNA per sample. The data were taken from a study of T cell clusters in autoimmune cytopenias. Study at large: A median age of almost 60 years and mean of approximately 50 years characterized healthy donor controls.

TRB rearrangements were amplified by touch-down multiplex PCR with mixed TRB-A/B primers. Following a re-call of the multiplex PCR reads, TCRdb has one entry per CDR3 protein and lacks DNA. The sample's table shows about 4,900 distinct CDR3 sequences. Germline CDR1 reads MNHEY; CDR2 reads SVGAGI. This CDR3 comprises 14 residues. The sample also formed part of further work on T cell repertoires in aging, cancer and after chemotherapy. That study reports: Roughly 8.9 million TCR reads were in the whole dataset.

This sequence originates from a human donor in good health. The chain recombines TRBV6-5 with TRBJ1-1; no DNA is available, so the TRBD1 call from TCRdb remains unchecked. The sample comprised peripheral blood. CDR3 loop: CASSVSGLNTEAFF.